These 8 T cell receptor beta chains originate from one sample sequenced in a study of T cells in Graves' hyperthyroidism and ophthalmopathy. Amplification of TCR beta CDR3 regions was performed using RNA transcripts as template. RT-PCR in the first round (using the HTBI primer set) targeted the TCR CDR3. TCRdb redid the calling of the multiplex PCR reads with MiXCR, one entry per CDR3 protein. This sample has around 370,000 distinct CDR3 sequences, with approximately 17% found just once. The sequenced sample was blood. The receptors stem from a man younger than 30 with Graves' ophthalmopathy.

This clonotype occurred many times. V is TRBV12-3 or TRBV12-4 and J is TRBJ2-2; D is unresolved. The CDR3 spans 13 residues. Trimming stripped 2 bases from V and 3 bases from J, with 4 bases between. The CDR3 region is CASSLMDTGELFF. CDR3 coding DNA: TGTGCCAGCAGTTTAATGGACACCGGGGAGCTGTTTTTT.

This clonotype was observed a few times. The chain recombines TRBV6-1 with TRBJ2-3; TRBD2 matches at 13 bases. The CDR3 is made up of 14 amino acids. Germline V gene lookup returns CDR1 MNHNS and CDR2 SASEGT. The trim removed 10 bases at V and 7 bases at J, leaving 8 bases unmatched. CDR3 residues: CATKGLAGTHTQYF. The CDR3 DNA is TGTGCCACCAAGGGACTAGCGGGAACCCATACGCAGTATTTT.

This clonotype was recorded at least ten times. The chain uses TRBV7-8 and TRBJ2-7; 8 bases match TRBD1. Germline CDR1 reads SGHVS; CDR2 reads FQNEAQ. There are 15 residues in the CDR3. V trimming: 1 base; J trimming: 4 bases; junction bases outside the gene matches: 6. The CDR3 protein is CASSLVPGGEYEQYF. CDR3 coding DNA: TGTGCCAGCAGCTTAGTACCAGGGGGCGAATACGAGCAGTACTTC.

V usage is TRBV10-1 and J usage is TRBJ2-7; D assignment may be TRBD1 or TRBD2 (6 bases each). Germline V gene lookup returns CDR1 WNHNN and CDR2 SYGVQD (reference sequence). V shed 2 bases and J shed 4 bases, with 12 bases lying between them. This CDR3 region has 14 residues. CDR3 sequence: CASSETGGQYEQYF. The CDR3 nucleotides read TGCGCCAGCAGTGAGACCGGGGGACAATACGAGCAGTACTTC.

This clonotype was observed at least ten times. V is TRBV7-9 and J is TRBJ2-5, with 9 bases fitting TRBD1. Germline trimming cut 4 bases from V and 4 bases from J; bases unmatched to any gene: 1. Germline CDR1 reads SEHNR; CDR2 reads FQNEAQ (reference sequence). The length of the CDR3 is 13 residues. DNA of the CDR3: TGTGCCAGCAGCTGGGGACAGGGAGAGACCCAGTACTTC. It translates to CASSWGQGETQYF.

This clonotype was counted a few times. The chain recombines TRBV6-1 with TRBJ2-7; no definite D call. V lost 4 bases and J lost 0, with 10 bases in between. Germline loops: CDR1 MNHNS, CDR2 SASEGT. The CDR3 is 14 residues long. The DNA of the CDR3 is TGTGCCAGCAGTGGACGACCGAGCTCCTACGAGCAGTACTTC. Its protein is CASSGRPSSYEQYF.

This clonotype was detected many times. The chain links TRBV4-1 to TRBJ2-5; D might be TRBD2 (6 bases). Trimming stripped 2 bases from V and 5 bases from J, with 9 bases between. The germline V gene has CDR1 MGHRA and CDR2 YSYEKL. The CDR3 consists of 13 residues. CDR3 residues: CASSQLARETQYF. CDR3 nucleotide sequence: TGCGCCAGCAGCCAACTAGCGCGGGAGACCCAGTACTTC.

This clonotype was seen at least ten times. CDR3 amino acids: CASSPSGGPDTQYF. The CDR3 DNA reads as TGTGCCAGCAGCCCCTCAGGGGGACCAGATACGCAGTATTTT. The rearrangement links TRBV11-2 to TRBJ2-3; 7 nucleotides line up with TRBD1. CDR3 length equals 14 residues. Unmatched junction bases numbered 6, after V lost 5 bases and J lost 4 bases. The germline V gene encodes CDR1 SGHAT and CDR2 FQNNGV.